The T cell receptor beta chain under discussion was sequenced for a study of T-cell reconstitution after alpha-beta-depleted transplantation in children. Findings and caveats of the study: Several hundred rapidly expanded clones from non-depleted graft cells reportedly supplied alpha-beta T cells about two months post-transplant.

Worth noting for this clonotype: Its antigen is unidentified.

The library targeted TCRbeta and was prepared with unique molecular identifiers. Each CDR3 protein gets one entry after TCRdb re-called the PCR reads with MiXCR. The table has 600,000 or so distinct CDR3 sequences, approximately 22% seen once. After removal of 0 bases from V and 3 bases from J, the junction contained 3 bases not matched to a gene. The CDR3 is 15 amino acids. Here the sequenced sample was PBMCs, mostly from graft donor cells, taken 360 days after TCRalphabeta/CD19-depleted stem cell transplant. This TCR derives from a boy younger than two who had a stem cell transplant for acute myeloid leukemia, so the T cells may come from the graft donor. The V and J genes are TRBV12-3 or TRBV12-4 and TRBJ2-7; TRBD1 matches at 9 bases. The chain's CDR3 is CASSLALTGGYEQYF. CDR3 DNA: TGTGCCAGCAGTTTAGCGCTGACAGGGGGCTACGAGCAGTACTTC.